This entry lists 2 T cell receptor beta chains sequenced from one sample in a study of T cell changes during pregnancy in multiple sclerosis. Assay: immunoSEQ multiplex PCR; the TCRdb copy retains only in-frame clones and omits some. The sample has approximately 100,000 clones; roughly 92% are singletons. The sample consisted of peripheral blood, taken after pregnancy. Receptors were obtained from a female donor with multiple sclerosis, enrolled in a pregnancy study.

The chain couples TRBV9 to TRBJ1-5, with D possibly being TRBD1 (5 bases). The ends were cut back, 2 bases at V and 0 bases at J, with 9 bases in the middle. The germline V gene encodes CDR1 SGDLS and CDR2 YYNGEE. This CDR3 is built from 15 residues. CDR3 in amino acids: CASSVGPYSNQPQHF. In nucleotides, the CDR3 is TGTGCCAGCAGCGTGGGGCCTTATAGCAATCAGCCCCAGCATTTT.

The chain has TRBV5-1 and TRBJ2-3; a weak D match, TRBD2 (5 bases). The V end lost 0 bases, the J end lost 3 bases, and 11 bases lay between the germline ends. This CDR3 contains 15 residues. Germline assignment: CDR1 SGHRS and CDR2 YFSETQ. The CDR3 reads CASSLEGAITDTQYF. Here the CDR3 DNA reads TGCGCCAGCAGCTTGGAGGGAGCGATTACAGATACGCAGTATTTT.